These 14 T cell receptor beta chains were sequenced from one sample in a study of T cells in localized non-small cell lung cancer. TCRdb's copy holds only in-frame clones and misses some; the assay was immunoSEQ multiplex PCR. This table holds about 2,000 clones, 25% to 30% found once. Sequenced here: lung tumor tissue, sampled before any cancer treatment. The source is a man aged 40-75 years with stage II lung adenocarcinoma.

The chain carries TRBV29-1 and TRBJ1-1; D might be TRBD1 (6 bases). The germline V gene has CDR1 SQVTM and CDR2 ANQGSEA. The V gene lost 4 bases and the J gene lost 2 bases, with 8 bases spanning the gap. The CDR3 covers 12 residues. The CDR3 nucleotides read TGCAGCGTTGGGACAGTCAACACTGAAGCTTTCTTT. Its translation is CSVGTVNTEAFF.

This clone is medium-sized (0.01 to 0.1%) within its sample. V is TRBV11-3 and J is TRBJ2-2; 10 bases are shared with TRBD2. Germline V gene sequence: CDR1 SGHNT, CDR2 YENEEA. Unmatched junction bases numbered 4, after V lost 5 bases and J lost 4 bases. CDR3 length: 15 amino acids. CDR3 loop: CASSALAGGTGELFF. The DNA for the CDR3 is TGTGCCAGCAGCGCCTTAGCGGGAGGCACCGGGGAGCTGTTTTTT. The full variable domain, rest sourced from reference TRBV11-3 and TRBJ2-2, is EAGVVQSPRYKIIEKKQPVAFWCNPISGHNTLYWYLQNLGQGPELLIRYENEEAVDDSQLPKDRFSAERLKGVDSTLKIQPAELGDSAVYLCASSALAGGTGELFFGEGSRLTVL.

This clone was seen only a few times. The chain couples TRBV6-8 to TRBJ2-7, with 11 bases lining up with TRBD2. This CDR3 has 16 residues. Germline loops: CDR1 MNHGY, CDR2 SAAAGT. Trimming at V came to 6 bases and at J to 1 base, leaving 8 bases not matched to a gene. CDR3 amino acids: CASSSRLAGLSYEQYF. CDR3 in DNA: TGTGCCAGCAGCAGCCGACTAGCGGGGTTATCCTACGAGCAGTACTTC.

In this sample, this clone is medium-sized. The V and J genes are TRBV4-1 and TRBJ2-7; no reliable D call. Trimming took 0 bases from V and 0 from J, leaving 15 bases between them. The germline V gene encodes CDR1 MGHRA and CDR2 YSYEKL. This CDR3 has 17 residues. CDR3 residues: CASSQDRASSSSYEQYF. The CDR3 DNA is TGCGCCAGCAGCCAAGATCGGGCGTCCTCGAGCTCCTACGAGCAGTACTTC.

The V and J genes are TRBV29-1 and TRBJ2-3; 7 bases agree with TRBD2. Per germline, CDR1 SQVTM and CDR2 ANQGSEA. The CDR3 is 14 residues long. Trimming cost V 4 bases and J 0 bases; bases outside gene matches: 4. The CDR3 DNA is TGCAGCGTTGCGTCTAGCGGAAGCACAGATACGCAGTATTTT. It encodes CSVASSGSTDTQYF.

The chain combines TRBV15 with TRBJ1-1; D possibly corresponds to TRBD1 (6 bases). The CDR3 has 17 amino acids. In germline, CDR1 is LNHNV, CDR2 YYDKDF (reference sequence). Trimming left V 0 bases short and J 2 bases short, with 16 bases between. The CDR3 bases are TGTGCCACCAGCAGAGAGGGAACAGGGTCTGCCAACACTGAAGCTTTCTTT. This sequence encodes CATSREGTGSANTEAFF.

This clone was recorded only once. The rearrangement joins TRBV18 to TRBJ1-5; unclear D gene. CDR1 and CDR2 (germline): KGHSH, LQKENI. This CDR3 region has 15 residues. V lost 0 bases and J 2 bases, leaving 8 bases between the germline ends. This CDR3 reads CASSPPRTGNQPQHF. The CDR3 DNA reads TGTGCCAGCTCACCACCGCGGACGGGCAATCAGCCCCAGCATTTT.

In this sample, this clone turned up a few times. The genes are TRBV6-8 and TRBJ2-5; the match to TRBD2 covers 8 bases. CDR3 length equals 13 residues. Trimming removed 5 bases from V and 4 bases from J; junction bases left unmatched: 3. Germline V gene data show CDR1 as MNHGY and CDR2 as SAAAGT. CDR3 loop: CASSGLARETQYF. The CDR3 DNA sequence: TGTGCCAGCAGTGGACTAGCAAGAGAGACCCAGTACTTC.

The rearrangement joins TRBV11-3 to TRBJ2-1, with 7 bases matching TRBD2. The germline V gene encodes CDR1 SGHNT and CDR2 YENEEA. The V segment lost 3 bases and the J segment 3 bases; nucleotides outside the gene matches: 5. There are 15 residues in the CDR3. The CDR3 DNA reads TGTGCCAGCAGCTTGCGGGCTAGCGGCTACAATGAGCAGTTCTTC. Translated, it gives CASSLRASGYNEQFF.

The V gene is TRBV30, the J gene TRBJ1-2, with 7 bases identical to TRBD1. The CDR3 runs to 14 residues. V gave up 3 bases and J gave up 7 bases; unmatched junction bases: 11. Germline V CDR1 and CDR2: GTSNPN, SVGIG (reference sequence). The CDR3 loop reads CAWSPETGRGGYTF. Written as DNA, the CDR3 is TGTGCCTGGAGCCCCGAGACAGGGCGCGGTGGCTACACCTTC.

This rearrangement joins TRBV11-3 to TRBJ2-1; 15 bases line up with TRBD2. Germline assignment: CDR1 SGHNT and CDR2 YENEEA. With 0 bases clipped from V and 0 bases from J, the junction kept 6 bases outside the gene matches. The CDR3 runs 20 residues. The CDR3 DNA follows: TGTGCCAGCAGCTTAGACAGGACTAGCGGGGGGGCGAGCTCCTACAATGAGCAGTTCTTC. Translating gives CASSLDRTSGGASSYNEQFF.

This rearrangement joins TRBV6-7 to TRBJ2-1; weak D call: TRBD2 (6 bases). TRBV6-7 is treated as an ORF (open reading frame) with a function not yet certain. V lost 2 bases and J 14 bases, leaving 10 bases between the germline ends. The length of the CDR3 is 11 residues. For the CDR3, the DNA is TGTGCCAGCAGTTACACCGGGGAGGAGTTCTTC. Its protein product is CASSYTGEEFF.

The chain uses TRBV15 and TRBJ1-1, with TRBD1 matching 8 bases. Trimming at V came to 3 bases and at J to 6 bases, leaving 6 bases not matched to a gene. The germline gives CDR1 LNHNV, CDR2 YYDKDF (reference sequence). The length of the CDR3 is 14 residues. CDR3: CATSSVATGAEAFF. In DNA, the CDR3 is TGTGCCACCAGCAGTGTTGCGACAGGGGCTGAAGCTTTCTTT.

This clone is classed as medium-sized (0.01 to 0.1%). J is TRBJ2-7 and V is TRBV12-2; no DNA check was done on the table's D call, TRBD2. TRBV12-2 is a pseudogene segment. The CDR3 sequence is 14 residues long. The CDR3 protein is CASRLAGLSYEQYF. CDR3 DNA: TGTGCAAGTCGCTTAGCGGGACTTTCCTACGAGCAGTACTTC.